The 27 T cell receptor beta chains below all came from one sample that was sequenced in a study of shared clonotypes between healthy human individuals. Assay: immunoSEQ multiplex PCR; the TCRdb copy retains only in-frame clones and omits some. The sample has a few million clones, approximately 90% seen once. Sequencing used naive CD4+ T cells from PBMCs. Subset described: CD45RA+ positively selected. These receptors originate from a man in his late teens or twenties in good health. Some clones in this sample may be carry-over from other donors' samples.

The V and J genes are TRBV7-3 and TRBJ1-2, with 11 bases fitting TRBD1. Trimming removed 2 bases from V and 3 bases from J; junction bases left unmatched: 2. Germline lookup yields CDR1 SGHTA and CDR2 FQGTGA. CDR3 length equals 15 residues. The CDR3 region is CASSLGQGADYGYTF. The CDR3 DNA is TGTGCCAGCAGCTTAGGACAGGGGGCTGACTATGGCTACACCTTC.

The chain is built from TRBV18 and TRBJ1-3; D remains ambiguous. V lost 0 bases to trimming and J lost 0 bases, with 6 bases between them. The germline V gene has CDR1 KGHSH and CDR2 LQKENI. CDR3 length: 15 amino acids. CDR3 nucleotide sequence: TGTGCCAGCTCACCACCGGTCTCCTCTGGAAACACCATATATTTT. Its protein product is CASSPPVSSGNTIYF.

The CDR3 here is CASRAVEGAIHSNQPQHF. The CDR3 DNA follows: TGTGCCAGCAGAGCGGTGGAGGGGGCAATTCATAGCAATCAGCCCCAGCATTTT. This chain uses TRBV28 with TRBJ1-5; 7 positions match TRBD1. Germline-derived CDR1 and CDR2 are MDHEN and SYDVKM. J gave up 0 bases and V 6 bases, and 14 bases lay outside the gene matches. This CDR3 region has 18 residues.

The J gene is TRBJ1-5, the V gene TRBV6-1; D remains ambiguous. V was clipped by 6 bases and J by 7 bases, with 16 bases between them. Germline V gene lookup returns CDR1 MNHNS and CDR2 SASEGT. This CDR3 is 14 amino acids long. The CDR3 nucleotides are TGTGCCAGCAGCGCGACCAGACCGGGACAGCCCCAGCATTTT. It is translated as CASSATRPGQPQHF.

This clone appeared a few times. This specimen includes other DNA sequences encoding the same CDR3. The genes are TRBV18 and TRBJ1-5, with D uncertain. V lost 2 bases, J lost 3 bases, and 5 bases lay in between. CDR1 and CDR2 (germline): KGHSH, LQKENI. The CDR3 totals 13 residues. The chain's CDR3 is CASSPGNNQPQHF. The CDR3 DNA reads as TGTGCCAGCTCACCAGGGAACAATCAGCCCCAGCATTTT.

The V gene is TRBV2, the J gene TRBJ2-4; D tentatively reads TRBD1 or TRBD2 (5 bases each). Trimming removed 6 bases at V and 1 base at J, with 22 bases between. Germline assignment: CDR1 SNHLY and CDR2 FYNNEI. The CDR3 extends over 18 amino acids. The DNA for the CDR3 is TGTGCCAGCAGCGGACCCTATGCAGGGACCTATGCCAAAAACATTCAGTACTTC. Amino acids: CASSGPYAGTYAKNIQYF. Full variable domain (outside the CDR3, taken from reference TRBV2 and TRBJ2-4): EPEVTQTPSHQVTQMGQEVILRCVPISNHLYFYWYRQILGQKVEFLVSFYNNEISEKSEIFDDQFSVERPDGSNFTLKIRSTKLEDSAMYFCASSGPYAGTYAKNIQYFGAGTRLSVL.

The rearrangement uses TRBV5-1 and TRBJ2-7, with TRBD1 matching over 11 bases. V lost 6 bases, J lost 2 bases, and 7 bases stayed unmatched. This CDR3 is 15 amino acids long. Germline V gene sequence: CDR1 SGHRS, CDR2 YFSETQ. The CDR3 loop reads CASKTSGQGAYEQYF. DNA for the CDR3: TGCGCCAGCAAGACTTCGGGACAGGGGGCCTACGAGCAGTACTTC.

The J gene is TRBJ1-5, the V gene TRBV19; D might be TRBD1 (5 bases). The CDR3 extends over 16 amino acids. Trimming shortened V by 5 bases and J by 2 bases, and 16 bases separated the two germline ends. The germline V gene encodes CDR1 LNHDA and CDR2 SQIVND (reference sequence). The CDR3 nucleotides read TGTGCCAGTAGTCCCCCAGCGGGGGAAGGCAATCAGCCCCAGCATTTT. This encodes CASSPPAGEGNQPQHF.

The rearrangement joins TRBV5-6 to TRBJ2-5, with 9 positions matching TRBD1. The DNA end is a closer match to TRBJ2-7, so the J assignment may be wrong. Germline CDR1 SGHDT, CDR2 YYEEEE. This CDR3 contains 15 residues. The CDR3 reads CASSPIGTGRYEQYF. The CDR3 DNA reads as TGTGCCAGCAGCCCGATCGGGACAGGGAGGTACGAGCAGTACTTC.

There are a few counts of this clone. The CDR3 spells CASRSDSYQPQHF. The CDR3 DNA reads TGTGCCAGCAGGTCGGACAGTTATCAGCCCCAGCATTTT. The chain recombines TRBV28 with TRBJ1-5, with a tentative D call TRBD1 (6 bases). The CDR3 length is 13 residues. Looked up from germline, CDR1 is MDHEN and CDR2 is SYDVKM. V gave up 6 bases and J gave up 5 bases, with 11 bases separating them.

The chain has TRBV18 and TRBJ2-1; 7 bases align to TRBD1. The germline gives CDR1 KGHSH, CDR2 LQKENI. The CDR3 runs to 14 residues. Unmatched junction bases numbered 6, after V lost 3 bases and J lost 7 bases. The CDR3 nucleotides read TGTGCCAGCTCACCGGGACAGCGAGCTAATGAGCAGTTCTTC. This gives the protein CASSPGQRANEQFF.

The chain employs TRBV30 and TRBJ1-2; 9 bases align to TRBD1. V trimming: 1 base; J trimming: 2 bases; junction bases outside the gene matches: 8. Germline values: CDR1 GTSNPN, CDR2 SVGIG (reference sequence). This CDR3 comprises 16 residues. The CDR3 spells CAWSARTGGYNYGYTF. The CDR3 bases are TGTGCCTGGAGTGCACGAACAGGGGGCTACAACTATGGCTACACCTTC.

The chain links TRBV7-9 to TRBJ1-5; D remains unclear. The CDR3 sequence is 12 residues long. Germline V gives CDR1 SEHNR, CDR2 FQNEAQ (reference sequence). Trimming pared 11 bases from V and 0 bases from J, leaving 8 bases between. The chain's CDR3 is CASQNSNQPQHF. The DNA of the CDR3 is TGTGCCTCACAGAATAGCAATCAGCCCCAGCATTTT.

The rearrangement uses TRBV2 and TRBJ1-1; D remains unclear. Germline CDR1 SNHLY, CDR2 FYNNEI. The CDR3 length is 14 residues. Trimming pared 4 bases from V and 0 bases from J, leaving 9 bases between. CDR3 DNA: TGTGCCAGCAGTGTTCATCGAATGAACACTGAAGCTTTCTTT. Its protein is CASSVHRMNTEAFF.

V usage is TRBV6-5 and J usage is TRBJ1-2; 10 bases align to TRBD1. This CDR3 spans 13 amino acids. Germline V lookup: CDR1 MNHEY, CDR2 SVGAGI. With 6 bases clipped from V and 8 bases from J, the junction kept 6 bases outside the gene matches. For the CDR3, the DNA is TGTGCCAGCAGGACCGGGACAGGGGTCGGCTACACCTTC. It yields the protein CASRTGTGVGYTF.

The CDR3 sequence: CASSLGPAGNTIYF. The CDR3 nucleotides read TGTGCCAGCAGCTTAGGTCCAGCCGGAAACACCATATATTTT. The J gene is TRBJ1-3, the V gene TRBV11-2; unclear D gene. Trimming took 1 base from V and 4 from J, leaving 8 bases between them. CDR1 and CDR2 (germline): SGHAT, FQNNGV. The CDR3 is 14 amino acids.

This chain uses TRBV5-6 with TRBJ2-2; D possibly matches TRBD1 or TRBD2 (5 bases each). This CDR3 contains 15 residues. V was clipped by 4 bases and J by 2 bases, with 12 bases between them. Germline loops: CDR1 SGHDT, CDR2 YYEEEE. The CDR3 loop is CASSRGLLNTGELFF. As DNA, the CDR3 is TGTGCCAGCAGCCGGGGCCTGCTAAACACCGGGGAGCTGTTTTTT.

This chain uses TRBV28 with TRBJ2-7; the match to TRBD2 covers 13 bases. Trimming took 4 bases from V and 2 from J; bases not matched to a gene: 11. Germline-derived CDR1 and CDR2 are MDHEN and SYDVKM. CDR3 length equals 18 residues. The CDR3: CASSSTSGRTYAPYEQYF. CDR3 in DNA: TGTGCCAGCAGTTCGACTAGCGGGAGGACCTACGCCCCCTACGAGCAGTACTTC.

Only one count was recorded for this clone. The chain combines TRBV7-9 with TRBJ2-7, with TRBD2 matching over 10 bases. The trim removed 5 bases at V and 2 bases at J, leaving 9 bases unmatched. Germline CDR1 and CDR2: SEHNR and FQNEAQ (reference sequence). The CDR3 is 16 amino acids. CDR3 sequence reads: CASSQTRTSGTYEQYF. The CDR3 nucleotides are TGTGCCAGCAGCCAGACCAGGACTAGCGGAACCTACGAGCAGTACTTC.

This chain connects TRBV5-1 to TRBJ2-2; TRBD2 matches 7 bases. Trimming cost V 4 bases and J 0 bases; bases outside gene matches: 6. CDR1 SGHRS and CDR2 YFSETQ come from the germline V gene. The CDR3 is made up of 16 amino acids. The CDR3 DNA reads as TGCGCCAGCAGCAATATAGCGGGTGCGAACACCGGGGAGCTGTTTTTT. It translates to CASSNIAGANTGELFF.

The CDR3, as DNA: TGTGCCAGCAGCTTACGGGTTAGCGGAACCTACGAGCAGTACTTC. This gives the protein CASSLRVSGTYEQYF. The chain carries TRBV7-2 and TRBJ2-7, with D possibly TRBD2 on 6 matching bases. Trimming stripped 2 bases from V and 2 bases from J, with 13 bases between. The CDR3 sequence is 15 residues long. Germline assignment: CDR1 SGHTA and CDR2 FQGNSA.

This clone showed up just once. This chain's CDR3 is CASSPGGTADTEAFF. CDR3 sequence (DNA): TGCGCCAGCAGCCCCGGCGGGACAGCTGACACTGAAGCTTTCTTT. The chain combines TRBV5-1 with TRBJ1-1; 7 bases fit TRBD1. Germline assignment: CDR1 SGHRS and CDR2 YFSETQ. The CDR3 contains 15 residues. Trimming at V came to 4 bases and at J to 3 bases, leaving 9 bases not matched to a gene. Full variable domain (missing parts from reference TRBV5-1 and TRBJ1-1): KAGVTQTPRYLIKTRGQQVTLSCSPISGHRSVSWYQQTPGQGLQFLFEYFSETQRNKGNFPGRFSGRQFSNSRSEMNVSTLELGDSALYLCASSPGGTADTEAFFGQGTRLTVV.

This chain uses TRBV2 with TRBJ2-1, with D unclear. The germline V gene has CDR1 SNHLY and CDR2 FYNNEI. V was pared by 7 bases and J by 4 bases, with 17 bases between. This CDR3 comprises 15 residues. CDR3 region: CASNSGGSRYNEQFF. The CDR3 DNA reads TGTGCCAGCAACTCGGGTGGATCTCGGTACAATGAGCAGTTCTTC.

The chain's CDR3 is CASSEAGGPSEQYF. The CDR3 DNA reads TGTGCCAGCAGTGAAGCGGGAGGGCCTTCCGAGCAGTACTTC. This rearrangement joins TRBV6-1 to TRBJ2-7; 7 nucleotides agree with TRBD2. V lost 0 bases and J lost 6; bases outside the gene matches: 5. This CDR3 comprises 14 residues. The germline gives CDR1 MNHNS, CDR2 SASEGT.

This clone was observed once. The chain is built from TRBV7-6 and TRBJ2-1, with D possibly TRBD2 on 6 matching bases. The CDR3 sequence is 19 residues long. Germline CDR1 SGHVS, CDR2 FNYEAQ. Trimming shortened V by 0 bases and J by 9 bases, and 27 bases separated the two germline ends. CDR3 loop: CASSLALAGRLSKAGEQFF. The CDR3 coding sequence is TGTGCCAGCAGCTTAGCGTTGGCGGGGAGGTTATCAAAGGCGGGTGAGCAGTTCTTC.

This chain uses TRBV28 with TRBJ2-7; 8 bases align to TRBD2. The V segment lost 6 bases and the J segment 0 bases; nucleotides outside the gene matches: 4. Germline CDR1 MDHEN, CDR2 SYDVKM. This CDR3 spans 14 amino acids. Here the CDR3 reads CASSFSGASYEQYF. CDR3 bases: TGTGCCAGCAGCTTTAGCGGGGCCTCCTACGAGCAGTACTTC. Using reference TRBV28 and TRBJ2-7 for the parts outside the CDR3, the full variable domain is DVKVTQSSRYLVKRTGEKVFLECVQDMDHENMFWYRQDPGLGLRLIYFSYDVKMKEKGDIPEGYSVSREKKERFSLILESASTNQTSMYLCASSFSGASYEQYFGPGTRLTVT.

With regard to this clone: This CDR3 is also generated by other DNA sequences in the sample. V and J are TRBV9 and TRBJ2-3; D unresolved. CDR1 and CDR2 (germline): SGDLS, YYNGEE. This CDR3 contains 12 residues. Trimming stripped 3 bases from V and 6 bases from J, with 8 bases between. The CDR3 region has the DNA TGTGCCAGCAGCGGCCCCAGGGATACGCAGTATTTT. Translated, it gives CASSGPRDTQYF.